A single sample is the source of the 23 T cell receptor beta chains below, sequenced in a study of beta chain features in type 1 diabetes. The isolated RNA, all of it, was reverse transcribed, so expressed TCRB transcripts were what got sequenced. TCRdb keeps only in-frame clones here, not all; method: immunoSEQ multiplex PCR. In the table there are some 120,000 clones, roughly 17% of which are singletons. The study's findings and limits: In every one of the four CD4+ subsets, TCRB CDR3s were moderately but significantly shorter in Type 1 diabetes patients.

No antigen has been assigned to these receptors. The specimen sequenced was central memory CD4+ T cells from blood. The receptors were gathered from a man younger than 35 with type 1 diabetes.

The CDR3 is CASSGRVSTDTQYF. The CDR3 nucleotides are TGTGCCAGCAGCGGGAGGGTTAGCACAGATACGCAGTATTTT. V is TRBV7-2 and J is TRBJ2-3; 7 bases fit TRBD2. Trimming took 5 bases from V and 0 from J; bases not matched to a gene: 2. Germline loops: CDR1 SGHTA, CDR2 FQGNSA. CDR3 length: 14 amino acids.

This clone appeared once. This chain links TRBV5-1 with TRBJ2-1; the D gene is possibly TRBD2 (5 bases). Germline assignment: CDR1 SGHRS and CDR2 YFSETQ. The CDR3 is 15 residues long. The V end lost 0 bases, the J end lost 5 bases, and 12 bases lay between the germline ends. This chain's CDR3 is CASSLDPAANNEQFF. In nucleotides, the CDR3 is TGCGCCAGCAGCTTGGATCCAGCGGCTAACAATGAGCAGTTCTTC.

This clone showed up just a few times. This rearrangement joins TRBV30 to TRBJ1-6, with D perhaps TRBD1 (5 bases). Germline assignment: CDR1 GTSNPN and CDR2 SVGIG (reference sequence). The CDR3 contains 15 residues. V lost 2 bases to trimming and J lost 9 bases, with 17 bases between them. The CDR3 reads CAWSWEGLQGSPLHF. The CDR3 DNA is TGTGCCTGGAGTTGGGAGGGGCTTCAAGGTTCACCCCTCCACTTT.

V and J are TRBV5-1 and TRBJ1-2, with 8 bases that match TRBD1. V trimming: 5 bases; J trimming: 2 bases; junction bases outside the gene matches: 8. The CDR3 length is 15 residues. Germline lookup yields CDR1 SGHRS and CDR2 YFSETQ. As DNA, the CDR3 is TGCGCCAGCAGTTTGACGGACAGGGAGAACTATGGCTACACCTTC. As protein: CASSLTDRENYGYTF.

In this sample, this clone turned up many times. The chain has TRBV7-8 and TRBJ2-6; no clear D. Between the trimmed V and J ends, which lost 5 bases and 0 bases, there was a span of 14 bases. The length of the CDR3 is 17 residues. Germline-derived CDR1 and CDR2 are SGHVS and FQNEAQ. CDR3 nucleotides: TGTGCCAGCAGCCTGCGAGGACGGAGCTCTGGGGCCAACGTCCTGACTTTC. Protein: CASSLRGRSSGANVLTF.

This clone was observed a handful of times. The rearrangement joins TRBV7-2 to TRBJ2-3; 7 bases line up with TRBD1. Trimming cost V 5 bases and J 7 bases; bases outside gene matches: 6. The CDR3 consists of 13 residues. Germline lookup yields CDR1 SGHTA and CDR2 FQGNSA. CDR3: CASSPTGQNTQYF. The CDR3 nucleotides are TGTGCCAGCAGCCCGACGGGACAGAATACGCAGTATTTT.

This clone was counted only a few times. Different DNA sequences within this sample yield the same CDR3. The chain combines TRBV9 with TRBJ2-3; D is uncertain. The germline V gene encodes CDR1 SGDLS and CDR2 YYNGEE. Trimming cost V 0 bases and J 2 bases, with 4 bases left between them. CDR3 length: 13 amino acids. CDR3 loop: CASSVVLTDTQYF. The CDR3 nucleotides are TGTGCCAGCAGCGTAGTCCTCACAGATACGCAGTATTTT.

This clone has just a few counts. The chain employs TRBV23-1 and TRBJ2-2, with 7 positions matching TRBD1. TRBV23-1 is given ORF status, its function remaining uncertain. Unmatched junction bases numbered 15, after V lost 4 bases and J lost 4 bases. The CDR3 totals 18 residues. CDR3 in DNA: TGCGCCAGCAGTCCGACAGGGTCCGGGAAGGGATCCACCGGGGAGCTGTTTTTT. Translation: CASSPTGSGKGSTGELFF.

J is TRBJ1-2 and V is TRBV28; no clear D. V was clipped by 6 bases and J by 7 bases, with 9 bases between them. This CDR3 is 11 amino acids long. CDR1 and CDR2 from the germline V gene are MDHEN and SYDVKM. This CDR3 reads CASRTESGYTF. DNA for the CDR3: TGTGCCAGCAGGACCGAAAGTGGCTACACCTTC.

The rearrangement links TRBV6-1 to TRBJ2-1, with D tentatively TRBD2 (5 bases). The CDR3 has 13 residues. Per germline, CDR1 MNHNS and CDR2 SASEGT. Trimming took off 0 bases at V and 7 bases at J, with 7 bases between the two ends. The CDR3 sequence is CASSEALANEQFF. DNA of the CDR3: TGTGCCAGCAGTGAAGCTCTAGCAAATGAGCAGTTCTTC.

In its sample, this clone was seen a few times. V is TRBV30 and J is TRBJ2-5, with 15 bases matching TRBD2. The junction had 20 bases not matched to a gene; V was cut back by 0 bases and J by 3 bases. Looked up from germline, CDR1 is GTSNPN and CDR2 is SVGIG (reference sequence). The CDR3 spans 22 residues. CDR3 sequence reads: CAWSVDTGTSGRRVQYEETQYF. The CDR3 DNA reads TGTGCCTGGAGTGTAGACACCGGGACTAGCGGGAGGAGGGTCCAGTATGAAGAGACCCAGTACTTC.

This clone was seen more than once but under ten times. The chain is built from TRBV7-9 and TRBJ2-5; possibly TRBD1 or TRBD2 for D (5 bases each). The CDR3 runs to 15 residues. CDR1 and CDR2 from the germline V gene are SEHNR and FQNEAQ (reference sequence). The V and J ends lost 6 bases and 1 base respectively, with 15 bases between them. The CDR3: CASRRTGTAQETQYF. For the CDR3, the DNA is TGTGCCAGCAGACGTACCGGGACGGCCCAAGAGACCCAGTACTTC.

For the CDR3, the DNA is TGTGCCAGCAGTGGGGTTGATCGGGACAGTGGCGAGCAGTACTTC. It translates to CASSGVDRDSGEQYF. This sequence joins TRBV2 and TRBJ2-7; 7 positions agree with TRBD1. CDR1 SNHLY and CDR2 FYNNEI come from the germline V gene. V was clipped by 4 bases and J by 6 bases; unmatched bases: 12. The CDR3 loop spans 15 amino acids.

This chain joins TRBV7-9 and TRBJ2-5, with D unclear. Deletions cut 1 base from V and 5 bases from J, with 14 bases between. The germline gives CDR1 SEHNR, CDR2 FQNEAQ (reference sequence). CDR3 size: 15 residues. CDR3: CASSLEGRLWETQYF. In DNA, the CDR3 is TGTGCCAGCAGCTTAGAAGGCCGGTTATGGGAGACCCAGTACTTC.

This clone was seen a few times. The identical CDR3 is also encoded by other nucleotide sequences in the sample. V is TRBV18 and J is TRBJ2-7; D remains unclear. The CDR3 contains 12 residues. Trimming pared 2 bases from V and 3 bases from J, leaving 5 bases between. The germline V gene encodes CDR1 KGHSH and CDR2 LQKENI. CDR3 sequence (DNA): TGTGCCAGCTCACCAGGGCGCTACGAGCAGTACTTC. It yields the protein CASSPGRYEQYF.

DNA of the CDR3: TGTGCCAGCAGCTTAGGACAGGGAATCTATGGCTACACCTTC. This translates into CASSLGQGIYGYTF. The chain recombines TRBV11-2 with TRBJ1-2, with 7 bases fitting TRBD1. The CDR3 consists of 14 residues. CDR1 is SGHAT and CDR2 is FQNNGV in the germline V gene. V gave up 1 base and J gave up 4 bases; unmatched junction bases: 3.

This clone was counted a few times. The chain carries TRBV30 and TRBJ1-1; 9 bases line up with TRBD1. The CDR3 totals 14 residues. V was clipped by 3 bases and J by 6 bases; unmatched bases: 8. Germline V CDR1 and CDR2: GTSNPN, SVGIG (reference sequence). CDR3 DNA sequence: TGTGCCTGGAGGAACAGGGGGCAATGGGCTGAAGCTTTCTTT. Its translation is CAWRNRGQWAEAFF.

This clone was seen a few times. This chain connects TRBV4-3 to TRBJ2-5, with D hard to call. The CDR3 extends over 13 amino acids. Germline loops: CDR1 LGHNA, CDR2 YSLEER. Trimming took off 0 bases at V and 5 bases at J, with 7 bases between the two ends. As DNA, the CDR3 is TGCGCCAGCAGCCAAGAATTTCTGGAGACCCAGTACTTC. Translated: CASSQEFLETQYF.

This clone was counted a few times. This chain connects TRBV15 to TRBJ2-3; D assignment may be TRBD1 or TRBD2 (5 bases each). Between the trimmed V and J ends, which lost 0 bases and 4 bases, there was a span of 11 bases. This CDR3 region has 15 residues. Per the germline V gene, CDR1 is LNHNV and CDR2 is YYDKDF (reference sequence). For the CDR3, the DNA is TGTGCCACCAGCAGAGAGGGGAGCAGGGCAGATACGCAGTATTTT. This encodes CATSREGSRADTQYF.

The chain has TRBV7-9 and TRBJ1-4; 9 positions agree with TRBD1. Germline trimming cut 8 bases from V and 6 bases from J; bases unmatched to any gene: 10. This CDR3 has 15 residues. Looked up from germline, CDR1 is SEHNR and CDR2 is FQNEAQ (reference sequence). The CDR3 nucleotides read TGTGCCAGCCCCTTAGGGGGACAGGGAGATGAAAAACTGTTTTTT. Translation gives CASPLGGQGDEKLFF.

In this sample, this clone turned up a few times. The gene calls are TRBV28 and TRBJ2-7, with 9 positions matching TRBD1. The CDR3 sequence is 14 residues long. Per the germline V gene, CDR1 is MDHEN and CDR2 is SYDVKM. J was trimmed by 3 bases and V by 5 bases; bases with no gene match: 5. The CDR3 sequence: CASSPGGQGYEQYF. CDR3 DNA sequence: TGTGCCAGCAGTCCTGGGGGACAGGGCTACGAGCAGTACTTC. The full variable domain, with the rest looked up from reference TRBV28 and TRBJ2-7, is DVKVTQSSRYLVKRTGEKVFLECVQDMDHENMFWYRQDPGLGLRLIYFSYDVKMKEKGDIPEGYSVSREKKERFSLILESASTNQTSMYLCASSPGGQGYEQYFGPGTRLTVT.

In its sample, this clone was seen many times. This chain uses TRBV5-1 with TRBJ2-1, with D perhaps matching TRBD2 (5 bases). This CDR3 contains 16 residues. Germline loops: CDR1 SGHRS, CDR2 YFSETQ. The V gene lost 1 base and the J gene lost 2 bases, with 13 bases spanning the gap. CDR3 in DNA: TGCGCCAGCAGCTTGCAAGAAAGCGGAGCCTACAATGAGCAGTTCTTC. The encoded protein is CASSLQESGAYNEQFF. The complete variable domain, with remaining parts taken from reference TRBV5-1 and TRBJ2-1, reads KAGVTQTPRYLIKTRGQQVTLSCSPISGHRSVSWYQQTPGQGLQFLFEYFSETQRNKGNFPGRFSGRQFSNSRSEMNVSTLELGDSALYLCASSLQESGAYNEQFFGPGTRLTVL.

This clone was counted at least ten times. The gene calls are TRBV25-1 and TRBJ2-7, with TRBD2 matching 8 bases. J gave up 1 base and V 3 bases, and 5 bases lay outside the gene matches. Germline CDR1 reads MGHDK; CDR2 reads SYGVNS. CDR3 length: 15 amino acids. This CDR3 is CASSDPGLDSYEQYF. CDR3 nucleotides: TGTGCCAGCAGTGATCCGGGACTAGATTCCTACGAGCAGTACTTC.